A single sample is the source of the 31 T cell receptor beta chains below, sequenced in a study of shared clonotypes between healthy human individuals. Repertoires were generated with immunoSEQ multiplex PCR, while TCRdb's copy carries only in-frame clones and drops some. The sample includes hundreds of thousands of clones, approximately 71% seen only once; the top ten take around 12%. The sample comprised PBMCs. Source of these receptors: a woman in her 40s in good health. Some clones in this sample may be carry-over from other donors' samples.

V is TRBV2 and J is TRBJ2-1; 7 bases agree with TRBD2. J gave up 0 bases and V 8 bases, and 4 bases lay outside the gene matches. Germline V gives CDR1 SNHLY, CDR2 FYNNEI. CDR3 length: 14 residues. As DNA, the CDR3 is TGTGCCAGCGTAGCGGGCCACTCCTACAATGAGCAGTTCTTC. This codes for CASVAGHSYNEQFF.

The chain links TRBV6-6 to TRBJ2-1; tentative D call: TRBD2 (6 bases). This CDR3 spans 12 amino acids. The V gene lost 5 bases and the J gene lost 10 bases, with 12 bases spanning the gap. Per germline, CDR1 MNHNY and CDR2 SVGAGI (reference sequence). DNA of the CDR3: TGTGCCAGCAGTCCCGGGAGTCGCGAGCAGTTCTTC. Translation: CASSPGSREQFF.

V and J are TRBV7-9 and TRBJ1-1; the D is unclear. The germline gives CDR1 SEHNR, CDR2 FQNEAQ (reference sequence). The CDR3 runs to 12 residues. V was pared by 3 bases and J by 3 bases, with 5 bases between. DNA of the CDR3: TGTGCCAGCAGCTTCGCAGACACTGAAGCTTTCTTT. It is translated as CASSFADTEAFF.

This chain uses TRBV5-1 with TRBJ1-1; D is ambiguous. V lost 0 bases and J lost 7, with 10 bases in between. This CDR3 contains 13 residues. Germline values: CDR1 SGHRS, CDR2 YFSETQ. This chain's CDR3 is CASSLDPGLEAFF. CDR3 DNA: TGCGCCAGCAGCTTGGATCCAGGCCTTGAAGCTTTCTTT.

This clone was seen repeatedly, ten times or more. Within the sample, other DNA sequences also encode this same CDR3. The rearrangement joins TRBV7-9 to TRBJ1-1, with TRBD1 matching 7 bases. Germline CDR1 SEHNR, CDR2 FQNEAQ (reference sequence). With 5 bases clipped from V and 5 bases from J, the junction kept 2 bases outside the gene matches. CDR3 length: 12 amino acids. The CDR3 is CASSLRGTEAFF. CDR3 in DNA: TGTGCCAGCAGCCTCAGGGGGACTGAAGCTTTCTTT.

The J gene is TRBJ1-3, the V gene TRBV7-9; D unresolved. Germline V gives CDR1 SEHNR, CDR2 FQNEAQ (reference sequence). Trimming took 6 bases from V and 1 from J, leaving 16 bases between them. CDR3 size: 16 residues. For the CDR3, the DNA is TGTGCCAGCAGTTCGTCGGGTTGGGCTTCTGGAAACACCATATATTTT. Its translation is CASSSSGWASGNTIYF.

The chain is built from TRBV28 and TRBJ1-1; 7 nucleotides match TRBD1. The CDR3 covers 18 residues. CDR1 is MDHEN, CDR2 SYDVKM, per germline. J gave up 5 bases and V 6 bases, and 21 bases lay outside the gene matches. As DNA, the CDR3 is TGTGCCAGCAGCAACCCCTCCCTGAACAGGGGCAGGGGGACTGAAGCTTTCTTT. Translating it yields CASSNPSLNRGRGTEAFF.

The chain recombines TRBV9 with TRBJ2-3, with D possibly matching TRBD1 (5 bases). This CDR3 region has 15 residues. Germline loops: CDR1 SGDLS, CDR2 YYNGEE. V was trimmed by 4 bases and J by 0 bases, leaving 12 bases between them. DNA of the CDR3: TGTGCCAGCAGCTTAGACAGCGCTAGCACAGATACGCAGTATTTT. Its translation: CASSLDSASTDTQYF.

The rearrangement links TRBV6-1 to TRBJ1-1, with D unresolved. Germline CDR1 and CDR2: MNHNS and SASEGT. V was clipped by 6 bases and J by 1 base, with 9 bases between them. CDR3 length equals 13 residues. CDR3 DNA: TGTGCCAGCAGGGTACAGCCGAACACTGAAGCTTTCTTT. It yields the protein CASRVQPNTEAFF.

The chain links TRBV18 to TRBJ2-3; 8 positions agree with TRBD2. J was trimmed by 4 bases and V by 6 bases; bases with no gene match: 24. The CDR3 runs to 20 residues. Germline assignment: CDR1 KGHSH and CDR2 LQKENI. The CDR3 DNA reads TGTGCCAGCTCTCAAACTCCGGGACTAGAGGTGCCTTCAGGCGCAGATACGCAGTATTTT. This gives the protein CASSQTPGLEVPSGADTQYF.

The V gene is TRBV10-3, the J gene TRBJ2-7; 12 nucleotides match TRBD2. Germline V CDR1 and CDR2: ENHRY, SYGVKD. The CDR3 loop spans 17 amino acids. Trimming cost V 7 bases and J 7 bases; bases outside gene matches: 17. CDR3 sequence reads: CAITRLAGETRAGEQYF. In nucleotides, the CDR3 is TGTGCCATCACCAGACTAGCGGGAGAGACTCGGGCGGGGGAGCAGTACTTC.

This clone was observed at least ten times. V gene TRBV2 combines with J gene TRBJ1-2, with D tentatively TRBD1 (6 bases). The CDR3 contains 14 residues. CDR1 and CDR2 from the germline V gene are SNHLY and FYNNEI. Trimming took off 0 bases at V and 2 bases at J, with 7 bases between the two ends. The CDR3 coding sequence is TGTGCCAGCAGTGAAGCAGGACAGAACTATGGCTACACCTTC. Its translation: CASSEAGQNYGYTF.

CDR3 sequence reads: CASSLDNTYEQYF. As DNA, the CDR3 is TGTGCCAGCAGCTTAGACAACACCTACGAGCAGTACTTC. The rearrangement links TRBV7-8 to TRBJ2-7; no firm D call. The CDR3 has 13 residues. V was trimmed by 1 base and J by 2 bases, leaving 6 bases between them. Germline loops: CDR1 SGHVS, CDR2 FQNEAQ.

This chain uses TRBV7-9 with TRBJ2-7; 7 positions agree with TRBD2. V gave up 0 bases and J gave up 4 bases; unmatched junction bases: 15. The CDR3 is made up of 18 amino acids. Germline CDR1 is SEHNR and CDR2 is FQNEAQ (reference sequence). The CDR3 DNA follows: TGTGCCAGCAGCTTAGCCTCTCTTGGGGCGGGAGCTCGATACGAGCAGTACTTC. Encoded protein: CASSLASLGAGARYEQYF. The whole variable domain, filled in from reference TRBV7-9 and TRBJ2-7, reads DTGVSQNPRHKITKRGQNVTFRCDPISEHNRLYWYRQTLGQGPEFLTYFQNEAQLEKSRLLSDRFSAERPKGSFSTLEIQRTEQGDSAMYLCASSLASLGAGARYEQYFGPGTRLTVT.

CDR3 amino acids: CASSLAYGITGELFF. CDR3 DNA sequence: TGTGCCAGCAGCTTGGCCTACGGGATTACCGGGGAGCTGTTTTTT. The chain has TRBV5-6 and TRBJ2-2; tentatively, D is TRBD2 (5 bases). The CDR3 extends over 15 amino acids. V was pared by 0 bases and J by 5 bases, with 11 bases between. Germline lookup yields CDR1 SGHDT and CDR2 YYEEEE.

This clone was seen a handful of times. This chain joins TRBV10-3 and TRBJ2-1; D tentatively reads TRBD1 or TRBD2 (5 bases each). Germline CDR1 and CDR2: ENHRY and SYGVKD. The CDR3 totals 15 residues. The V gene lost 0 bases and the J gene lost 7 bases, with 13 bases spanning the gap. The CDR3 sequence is CAISESGYGANEQFF. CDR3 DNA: TGTGCCATCAGTGAGTCGGGTTACGGGGCAAATGAGCAGTTCTTC.

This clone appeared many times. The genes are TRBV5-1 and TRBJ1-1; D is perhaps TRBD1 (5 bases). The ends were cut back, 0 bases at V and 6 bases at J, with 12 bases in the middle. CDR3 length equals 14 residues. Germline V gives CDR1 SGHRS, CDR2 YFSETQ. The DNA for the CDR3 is TGCGCCAGCAGCTTGGGACAGACAAAGGCTGAAGCTTTCTTT. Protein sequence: CASSLGQTKAEAFF.

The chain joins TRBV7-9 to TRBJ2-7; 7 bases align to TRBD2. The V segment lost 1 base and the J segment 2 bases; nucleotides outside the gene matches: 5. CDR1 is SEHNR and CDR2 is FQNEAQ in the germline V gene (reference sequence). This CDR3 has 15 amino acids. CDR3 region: CASSLVGGGPYEQYF. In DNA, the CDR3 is TGTGCCAGCAGCTTAGTGGGGGGAGGGCCCTACGAGCAGTACTTC.

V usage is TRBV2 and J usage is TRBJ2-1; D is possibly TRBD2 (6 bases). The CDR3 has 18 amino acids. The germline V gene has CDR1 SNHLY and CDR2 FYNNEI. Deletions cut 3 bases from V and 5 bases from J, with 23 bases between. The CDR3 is CASSDFSFGSTANNEQFF. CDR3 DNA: TGTGCCAGCAGTGATTTCTCCTTCGGGAGCACGGCTAACAATGAGCAGTTCTTC.

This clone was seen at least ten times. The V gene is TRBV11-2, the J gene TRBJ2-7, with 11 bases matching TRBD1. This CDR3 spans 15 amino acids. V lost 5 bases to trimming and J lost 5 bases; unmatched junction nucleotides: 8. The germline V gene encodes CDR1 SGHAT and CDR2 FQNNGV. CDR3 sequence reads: CASSPRGGQGDEQYF. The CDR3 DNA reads TGTGCCAGCAGCCCTCGCGGGGGACAGGGGGACGAGCAGTACTTC.

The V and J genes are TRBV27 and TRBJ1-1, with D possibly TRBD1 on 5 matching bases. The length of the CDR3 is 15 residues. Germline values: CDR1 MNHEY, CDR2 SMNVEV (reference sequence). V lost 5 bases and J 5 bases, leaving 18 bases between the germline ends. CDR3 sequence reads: CASSTPAGEGTEAFF. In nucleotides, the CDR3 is TGTGCCAGCAGTACCCCGGCGGGCGAGGGGACTGAAGCTTTCTTT.

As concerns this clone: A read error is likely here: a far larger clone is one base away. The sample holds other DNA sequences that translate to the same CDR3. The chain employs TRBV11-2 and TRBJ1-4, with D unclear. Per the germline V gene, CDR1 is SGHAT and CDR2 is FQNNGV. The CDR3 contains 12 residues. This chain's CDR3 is CASSLWREKLFF. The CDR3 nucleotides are TGTGCCAGCAGCTTATGGAGGGAAAAACTGTTCTTT.

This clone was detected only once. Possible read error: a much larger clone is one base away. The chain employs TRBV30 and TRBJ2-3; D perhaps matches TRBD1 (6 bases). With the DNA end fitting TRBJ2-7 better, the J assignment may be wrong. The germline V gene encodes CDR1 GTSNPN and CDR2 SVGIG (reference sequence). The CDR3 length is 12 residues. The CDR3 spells CAWSGGRYEQYF. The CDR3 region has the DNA TGTGCCTGGAGTGGGGGGCGTTACGAGCAGTACTTC.

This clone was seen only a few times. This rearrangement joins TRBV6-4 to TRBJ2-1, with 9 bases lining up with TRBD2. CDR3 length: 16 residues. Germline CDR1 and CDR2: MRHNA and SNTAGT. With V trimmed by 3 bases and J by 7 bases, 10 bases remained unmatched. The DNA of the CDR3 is TGTGCCAGCAGTGATGGGGAAGCGGGAGGTTGGAATGAGCAGTTCTTC. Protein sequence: CASSDGEAGGWNEQFF.

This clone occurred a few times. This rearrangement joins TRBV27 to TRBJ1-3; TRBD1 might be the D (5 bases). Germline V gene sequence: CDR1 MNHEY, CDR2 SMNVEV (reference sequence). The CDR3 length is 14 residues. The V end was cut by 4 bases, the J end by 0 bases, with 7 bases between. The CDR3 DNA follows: TGTGCCAGCAGTTGGGGGATCTCTGGAAACACCATATATTTT. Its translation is CASSWGISGNTIYF.

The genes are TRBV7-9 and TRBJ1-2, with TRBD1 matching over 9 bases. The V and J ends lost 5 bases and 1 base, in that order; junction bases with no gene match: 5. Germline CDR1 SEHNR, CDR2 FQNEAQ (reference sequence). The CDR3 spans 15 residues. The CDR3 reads CASSPRTGDNYGYTF. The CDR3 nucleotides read TGTGCCAGCAGCCCTCGGACAGGGGATAACTATGGCTACACCTTC.

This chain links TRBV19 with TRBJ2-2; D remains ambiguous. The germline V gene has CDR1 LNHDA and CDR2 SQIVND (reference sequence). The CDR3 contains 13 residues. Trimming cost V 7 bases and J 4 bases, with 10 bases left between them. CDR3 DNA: TGTGCCAGTATCGAGTGGGGCACCGGGGAGCTGTTTTTT. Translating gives CASIEWGTGELFF.

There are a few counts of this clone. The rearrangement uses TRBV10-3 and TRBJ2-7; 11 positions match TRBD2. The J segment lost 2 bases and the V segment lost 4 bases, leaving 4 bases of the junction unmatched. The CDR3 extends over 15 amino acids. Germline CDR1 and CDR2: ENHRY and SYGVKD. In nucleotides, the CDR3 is TGTGCCATCAGTGCGGGGGGACTAGCGGCCTACGAGCAGTACTTC. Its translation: CAISAGGLAAYEQYF.

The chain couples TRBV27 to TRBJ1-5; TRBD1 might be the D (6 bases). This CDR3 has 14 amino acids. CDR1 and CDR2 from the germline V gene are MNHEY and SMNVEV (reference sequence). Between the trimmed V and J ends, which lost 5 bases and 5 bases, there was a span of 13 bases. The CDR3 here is CASSTRGRDQPQHF. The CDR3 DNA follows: TGTGCCAGCAGTACCAGGGGTAGGGATCAGCCCCAGCATTTT.

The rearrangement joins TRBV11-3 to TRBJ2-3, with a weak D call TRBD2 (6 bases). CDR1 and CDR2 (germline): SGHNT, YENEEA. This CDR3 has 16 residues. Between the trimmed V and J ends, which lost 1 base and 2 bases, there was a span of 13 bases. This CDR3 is CASSLGVGRYTDTQYF. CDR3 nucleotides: TGTGCCAGCAGCTTAGGGGTCGGGAGATACACAGATACGCAGTATTTT.

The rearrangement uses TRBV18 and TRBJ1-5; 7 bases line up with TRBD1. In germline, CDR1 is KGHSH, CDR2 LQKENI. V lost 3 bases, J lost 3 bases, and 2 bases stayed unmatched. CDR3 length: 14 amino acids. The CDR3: CASSPGQPNQPQHF. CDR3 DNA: TGTGCCAGCTCACCGGGACAGCCCAATCAGCCCCAGCATTTT.